The 22 T cell receptor beta chains below were found in one sample sequenced in a study of cytomegalovirus exposure and HLA in healthy donors. PCR was performed using 60 Vbeta and 13 Jbeta primers. Sequencing used immunoSEQ multiplex PCR; TCRdb keeps in-frame clones, though not all of them. This table has more than 150,000 clones, approximately 88% appearing once. Sequencing was carried out using PBMCs. The receptors were sampled from a woman under 30 in good health and CMV-seronegative.

The chain employs TRBV2 and TRBJ2-5; D might be TRBD2 (5 bases). Germline V gives CDR1 SNHLY, CDR2 FYNNEI. V dropped 7 bases and J dropped 2 bases, with 14 bases sitting between them. The CDR3 consists of 14 residues. CDR3: CASKGGELQETQYF. CDR3 DNA: TGTGCCAGCAAAGGAGGCGAGTTGCAAGAGACCCAGTACTTC.

The rearrangement uses TRBV5-1 and TRBJ1-1, with D perhaps TRBD1 (5 bases). Germline V lookup: CDR1 SGHRS, CDR2 YFSETQ. The CDR3 covers 15 residues. V dropped 4 bases and J dropped 5 bases, with 18 bases sitting between them. The CDR3 loop is CASSTDGQGNTEAFF. DNA for the CDR3: TGCGCCAGCAGCACAGATGGGCAGGGAAATACTGAAGCTTTCTTT.

This sequence joins TRBV9 and TRBJ2-2, with no clear D. The CDR3 has 14 residues. The germline V and J ends were trimmed by 5 bases and 3 bases, with 11 bases remaining between them. In germline, CDR1 is SGDLS, CDR2 YYNGEE. The CDR3 DNA reads as TGTGCCAGCAGGGTAACAGAATACACCGGGGAGCTGTTTTTT. Translating gives CASRVTEYTGELFF.

V is TRBV28 and J is TRBJ1-1; no definite D call. Trimming took 3 bases from V and 6 from J, leaving 5 bases between them. Germline V gene data show CDR1 as MDHEN and CDR2 as SYDVKM. This CDR3 is built from 11 residues. CDR3 amino acids: CASSFVAEAFF. In nucleotides, the CDR3 is TGTGCCAGCAGTTTTGTCGCTGAAGCTTTCTTT.

The V and J genes are TRBV13 and TRBJ1-1, with unresolved D. The CDR3 has 13 residues. V was clipped by 1 base and J by 5 bases, with 8 bases between them. Germline values: CDR1 PRHDT, CDR2 FYEKMQ (reference sequence). In nucleotides, the CDR3 is TGTGCCAGCAGCTTAGCGACGGGAACTGAAGCTTTCTTT. Its translation is CASSLATGTEAFF.

The rearrangement uses TRBV25-1 and TRBJ1-4, with 7 bases matching TRBD1. J lost 7 bases, V lost 4 bases, and 6 bases had no gene match. The CDR3 length is 14 residues. Germline values: CDR1 MGHDK, CDR2 SYGVNS. The CDR3 region is CASSGGQVIEKLFF. The CDR3 DNA follows: TGTGCCAGCAGTGGCGGACAGGTCATTGAAAAACTGTTTTTT.

The chain recombines TRBV6-6 with TRBJ1-2; TRBD1 matches 8 bases. Unmatched junction bases numbered 4, after V lost 5 bases and J lost 5 bases. CDR1 and CDR2 (germline): MNHNY, SVGAGI (reference sequence). There are 13 residues in the CDR3. Written as DNA, the CDR3 is TGTGCCAGCAGTCCGGGACAGGAATATGGCTACACCTTC. It encodes CASSPGQEYGYTF.

This chain uses TRBV2 with TRBJ1-6; D gene ambiguous. The CDR3 contains 15 residues. CDR1 and CDR2 from the germline V gene are SNHLY and FYNNEI. V lost 4 bases and J 0 bases, leaving 7 bases between the germline ends. The CDR3 sequence is CASSVESSYNSPLHF. The CDR3 DNA reads as TGTGCCAGCAGTGTTGAGAGCTCCTATAATTCACCCCTCCACTTT.

This clone was detected once. The chain couples TRBV30 to TRBJ2-2; 9 nucleotides align to TRBD2. V dropped 4 bases and J dropped 2; count of bases not matched to a gene: 5. The length of the CDR3 is 15 residues. CDR1 and CDR2 (germline): GTSNPN, SVGIG (reference sequence). The CDR3 reads CAWNRRGGNTGELFF. The CDR3 bases are TGTGCCTGGAACCGGCGGGGGGGAAACACCGGGGAGCTGTTTTTT.

V and J are TRBV2 and TRBJ2-3; D unclear. Germline V gene sequence: CDR1 SNHLY, CDR2 FYNNEI. The germline V and J ends were trimmed by 2 bases and 5 bases, with 11 bases remaining between them. The CDR3 has 14 amino acids. Written as DNA, the CDR3 is TGTGCCAGCAGTGAATCCCCCCCCCTAGATACGCAGTATTTT. This translates into CASSESPPLDTQYF. The whole variable domain, remainder taken from reference TRBV2 and TRBJ2-3, is EPEVTQTPSHQVTQMGQEVILRCVPISNHLYFYWYRQILGQKVEFLVSFYNNEISEKSEIFDDQFSVERPDGSNFTLKIRSTKLEDSAMYFCASSESPPLDTQYFGPGTRLTVL.

This rearrangement joins TRBV6-5 to TRBJ2-6; 10 nucleotides agree with TRBD1. Germline CDR1 and CDR2: MNHEY and SVGAGI. After removal of 7 bases from V and 15 bases from J, the junction contained 9 bases not matched to a gene. The CDR3 is 13 residues long. The CDR3 region has the DNA TGTGCCAGCACAACGACAGGACAGGGGGGCCTGACTTTC. Its translation: CASTTTGQGGLTF.

J is TRBJ2-5 and V is TRBV5-1; 7 bases are shared with TRBD1. Germline V CDR1 and CDR2: SGHRS, YFSETQ. The CDR3 contains 14 residues. The ends lost 1 base at V and 9 bases at J; junction bases unmatched: 9. CDR3 in amino acids: CASSLPDRSFPQYF. The CDR3 region has the DNA TGCGCCAGCAGCTTGCCGGACAGGAGTTTTCCCCAGTACTTC.

This clone was seen a few times. The V gene is TRBV7-7, the J gene TRBJ2-7; 10 bases agree with TRBD2. V trimming: 0 bases; J trimming: 1 base; junction bases outside the gene matches: 9. The V gene's germline CDR1 is SSHAT and CDR2 FNYEAQ (reference sequence). This CDR3 is 18 amino acids long. CDR3 in DNA: TGTGCCAGCAGCTTAGCGCCCAGCGGGGGGGATAAATCCTACGAGCAGTACTTC. Protein: CASSLAPSGGDKSYEQYF.

This chain connects TRBV19 to TRBJ1-2; unclear D gene. V dropped 7 bases and J dropped 1 base, with 10 bases sitting between them. CDR1 is LNHDA and CDR2 is SQIVND in the germline V gene (reference sequence). The CDR3 runs 13 residues. The CDR3 region is CASTARINYGYTF. The CDR3 bases are TGTGCCAGTACCGCCAGGATTAACTATGGCTACACCTTC.

Of note for this clone: One junction end disagrees with the germline gene, perhaps due to a read error. The chain is built from TRBV9 and TRBJ2-6; maybe TRBD1 (5 bases). The V gene's germline CDR1 is SGDLS and CDR2 YYNGEE. The CDR3 extends over 18 amino acids. In DNA form, the CDR3 reads TGTGCCAGCAGCGTAGTATCCAACCTCGGCTCTGGGGCCAACGGCCTGACTTTC. This codes for CASSVVSNLGSGANGLTF.

The chain joins TRBV6-1 to TRBJ2-7; 7 nucleotides align to TRBD1. Trimming removed 1 base from V and 3 bases from J; junction bases left unmatched: 6. Germline V CDR1 and CDR2: MNHNS, SASEGT. This CDR3 is 15 amino acids long. In DNA form, the CDR3 reads TGTGCCAGCAGTGAAGGACAGGGCCCTATCTACGAGCAGTACTTC. It yields the protein CASSEGQGPIYEQYF.

V is TRBV4-1 and J is TRBJ1-1; D not certain. Deletions cut 4 bases from V and 5 bases from J, with 14 bases between. The CDR3 sequence is 14 residues long. The germline CDR1 and CDR2 sequences are MGHRA and YSYEKL. The CDR3 DNA reads TGCGCCAGCAGCCCCCGGACGGGCGGGACTGAAGCTTTCTTT. Protein: CASSPRTGGTEAFF.

The chain carries TRBV28 and TRBJ2-1, with a weak D call TRBD2 (5 bases). CDR3 length: 13 amino acids. The germline gives CDR1 MDHEN, CDR2 SYDVKM. Deletions cut 6 bases from V and 4 bases from J, with 10 bases between. CDR3: CASSRREYNEQFF. Written as DNA, the CDR3 is TGTGCCAGCAGCAGAAGGGAGTACAATGAGCAGTTCTTC.

V is TRBV7-8 and J is TRBJ2-7; TRBD1 matches at 12 bases. CDR3 length: 14 amino acids. With 5 bases clipped from V and 7 bases from J, the junction kept 6 bases outside the gene matches. CDR1 is SGHVS and CDR2 is FQNEAQ in the germline V gene. Written as DNA, the CDR3 is TGTGCCAGCAGCCGGGGACAGGGGGCATCTGAGCAGTACTTC. Protein: CASSRGQGASEQYF.

This chain uses TRBV5-1 with TRBJ1-3, with no clear D. This CDR3 is 15 amino acids long. V was clipped by 0 bases and J by 4 bases, with 11 bases between them. Germline-derived CDR1 and CDR2 are SGHRS and YFSETQ. CDR3 sequence (DNA): TGCGCCAGCAGCTTGGATGCCCTCGGGGGAAACACCATATATTTT. The encoded protein is CASSLDALGGNTIYF.

V and J are TRBV4-2 and TRBJ2-1; maybe TRBD2 (7 bases). CDR3 length: 15 residues. Germline values: CDR1 LGHNA, CDR2 YNFKEQ. The ends were cut back, 0 bases at V and 8 bases at J, with 14 bases in the middle. CDR3 residues: CASSQDGGAVDEQFF. Written as DNA, the CDR3 is TGTGCCAGCAGCCAAGATGGGGGGGCCGTGGATGAGCAGTTCTTC.

Only one count was recorded for this clone. The chain employs TRBV4-1 and TRBJ2-7; 8 nucleotides agree with TRBD2. J lost 5 bases, V lost 5 bases, and 8 bases had no gene match. Germline V gene sequence: CDR1 MGHRA, CDR2 YSYEKL. CDR3 length equals 14 residues. The CDR3 spells CASSKFGLANEQYF. Here the CDR3 DNA reads TGCGCCAGCAGCAAATTTGGACTAGCAAACGAGCAGTACTTC.